This record covers a single T cell receptor beta chain. This sample stems from a study of glioma-infiltrating T cells after dendritic cell vaccination. Trimming left V 0 bases short and J 5 bases short, with 4 bases between. Germline CDR1 WNHNN, CDR2 SYGVQD (reference sequence). The CDR3 length is 12 residues. Assay used: immunoSEQ multiplex PCR; TCRdb lists only in-frame clones, some missing. The sample yields 55,000 to 70,000 clones, approximately 85% seen once. The TCR comes from a human donor with glioblastoma. The chain has TRBV10-1 and TRBJ1-1, with D hard to call. The input for sequencing was blood, taken before dendritic cell vaccination. The CDR3, as DNA: TGCGCCAGCAGTGAGTCGAGAACTGAAGCTTTCTTT. Its translation: CASSESRTEAFF.